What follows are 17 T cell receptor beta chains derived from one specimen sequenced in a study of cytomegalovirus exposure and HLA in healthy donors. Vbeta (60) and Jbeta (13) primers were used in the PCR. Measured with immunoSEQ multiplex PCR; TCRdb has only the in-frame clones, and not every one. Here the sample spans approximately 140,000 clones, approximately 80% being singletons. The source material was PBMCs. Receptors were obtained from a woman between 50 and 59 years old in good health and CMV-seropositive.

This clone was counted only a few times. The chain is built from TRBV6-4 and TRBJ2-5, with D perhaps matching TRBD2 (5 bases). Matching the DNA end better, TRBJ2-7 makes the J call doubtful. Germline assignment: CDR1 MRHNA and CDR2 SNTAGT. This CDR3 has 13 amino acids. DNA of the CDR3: TGTGCCAGCAGCCAGGACTTTAACTACGAGCAGTACTTC. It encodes CASSQDFNYEQYF.

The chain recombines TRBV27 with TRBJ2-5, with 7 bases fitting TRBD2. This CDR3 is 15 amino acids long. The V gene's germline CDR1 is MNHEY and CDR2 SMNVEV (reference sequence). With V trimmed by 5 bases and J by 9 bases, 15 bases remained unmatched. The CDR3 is CASSTQNSGREAQYF. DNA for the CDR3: TGTGCCAGCAGTACACAAAATAGCGGGCGCGAGGCCCAGTACTTC.

The CDR3 spells CASSLAQGGETQYF. CDR3 nucleotide sequence: TGTGCCAGCAGCTTGGCCCAAGGGGGAGAGACCCAGTACTTC. This chain links TRBV7-2 with TRBJ2-5; weak D call: TRBD1 (6 bases). Trimming took 3 bases from V and 4 from J, leaving 12 bases between them. Germline assignment: CDR1 SGHTA and CDR2 FQGNSA. The CDR3 spans 14 residues.

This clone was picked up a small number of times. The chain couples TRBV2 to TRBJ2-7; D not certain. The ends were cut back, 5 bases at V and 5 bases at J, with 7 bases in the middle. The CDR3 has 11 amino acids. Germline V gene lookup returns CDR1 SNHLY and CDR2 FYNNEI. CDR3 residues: CASSYSDEQYF. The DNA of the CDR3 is TGTGCCAGCAGTTACTCGGACGAGCAGTACTTC. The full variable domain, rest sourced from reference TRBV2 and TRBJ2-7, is EPEVTQTPSHQVTQMGQEVILRCVPISNHLYFYWYRQILGQKVEFLVSFYNNEISEKSEIFDDQFSVERPDGSNFTLKIRSTKLEDSAMYFCASSYSDEQYFGPGTRLTVT.

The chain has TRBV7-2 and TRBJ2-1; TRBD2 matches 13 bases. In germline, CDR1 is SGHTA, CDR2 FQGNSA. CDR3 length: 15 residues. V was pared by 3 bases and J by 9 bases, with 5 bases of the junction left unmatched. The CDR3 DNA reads TGTGCCAGCAGCTTCAGACTAGCGGGGGGCGGTGAGCAGTTCTTC. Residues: CASSFRLAGGGEQFF. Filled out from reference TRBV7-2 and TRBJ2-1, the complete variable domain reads GAGVSQSPSNKVTEKGKDVELRCDPISGHTALYWYRQSLGQGLEFLIYFQGNSAPDKSGLPSDRFSAERTGGSVSTLTIQRTQQEDSAVYLCASSFRLAGGGEQFFGPGTRLTVL.

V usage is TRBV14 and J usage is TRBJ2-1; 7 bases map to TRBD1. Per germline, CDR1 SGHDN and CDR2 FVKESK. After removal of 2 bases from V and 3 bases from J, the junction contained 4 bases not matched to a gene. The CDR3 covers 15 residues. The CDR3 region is CASSQTPGGYNEQFF. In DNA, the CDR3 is TGTGCCAGCAGCCAAACCCCAGGGGGCTACAATGAGCAGTTCTTC.

CDR3 region: CAIRQGEETQYF. For the CDR3, the DNA is TGTGCCATTCGACAGGGGGAAGAGACCCAGTACTTC. The chain links TRBV10-3 to TRBJ2-5; 9 bases line up with TRBD1. With 9 bases clipped from V and 3 bases from J, the junction kept 2 bases outside the gene matches. CDR1 ENHRY and CDR2 SYGVKD come from the germline V gene. The CDR3 is 12 residues long.

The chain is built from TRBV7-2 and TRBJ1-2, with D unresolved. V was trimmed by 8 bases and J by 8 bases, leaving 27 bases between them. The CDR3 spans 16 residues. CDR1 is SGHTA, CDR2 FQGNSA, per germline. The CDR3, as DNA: TGTGCCAGCTGCTATTCCCCCGCCCTTTCCGAAGAGGGCTACACCTTC. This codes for CASCYSPALSEEGYTF.

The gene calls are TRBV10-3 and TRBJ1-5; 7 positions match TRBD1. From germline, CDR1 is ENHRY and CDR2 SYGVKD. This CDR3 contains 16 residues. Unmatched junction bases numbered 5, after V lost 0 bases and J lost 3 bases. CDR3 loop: CAISESRDRVNQPQHF. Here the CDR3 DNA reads TGTGCCATCAGTGAGTCGCGGGACAGAGTCAATCAGCCCCAGCATTTT.

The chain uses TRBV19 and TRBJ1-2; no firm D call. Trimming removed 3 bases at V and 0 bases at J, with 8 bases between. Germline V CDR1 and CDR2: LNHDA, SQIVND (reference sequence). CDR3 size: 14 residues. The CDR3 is CASSMTSANYGYTF. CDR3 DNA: TGTGCCAGTAGTATGACATCAGCTAACTATGGCTACACCTTC.

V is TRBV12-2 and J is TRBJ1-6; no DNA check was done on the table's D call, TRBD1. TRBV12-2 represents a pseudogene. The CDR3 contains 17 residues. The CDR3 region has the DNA TGTGCAAGTCGCTCTACAGGGGGCTGCTATTATAATTCACCCCTCCACTTT. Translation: CASRSTGGCYYNSPLHF.

CDR3 coding DNA: TGTGCCAGCAGTGGGGGACTAGCGGGGGGGCTACAAGAGACCCAGTACTTC. Amino acids: CASSGGLAGGLQETQYF. The genes are TRBV2 and TRBJ2-5, with 16 bases that match TRBD2. CDR3 length: 17 residues. Losses at the gene ends were 4 bases for V and 2 bases for J; bases not matched to a gene: 4. Germline V lookup: CDR1 SNHLY, CDR2 FYNNEI.

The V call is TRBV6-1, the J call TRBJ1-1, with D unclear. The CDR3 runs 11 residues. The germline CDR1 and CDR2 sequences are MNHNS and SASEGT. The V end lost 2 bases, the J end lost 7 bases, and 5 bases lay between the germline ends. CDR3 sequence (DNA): TGTGCCAGCAGTGAATCAATTGAAGCTTTCTTT. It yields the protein CASSESIEAFF.

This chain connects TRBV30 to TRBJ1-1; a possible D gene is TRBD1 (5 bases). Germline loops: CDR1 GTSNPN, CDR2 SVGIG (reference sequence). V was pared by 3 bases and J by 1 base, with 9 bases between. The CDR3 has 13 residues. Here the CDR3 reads CAWRYGGNTEAFF. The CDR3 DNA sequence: TGTGCCTGGAGATACGGGGGGAACACTGAAGCTTTCTTT.

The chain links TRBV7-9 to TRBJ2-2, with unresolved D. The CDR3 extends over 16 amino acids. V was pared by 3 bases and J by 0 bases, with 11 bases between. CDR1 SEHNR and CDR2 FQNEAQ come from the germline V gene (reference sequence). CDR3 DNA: TGTGCCAGCAGCTTGAGGAGTCCCGCGAACACCGGGGAGCTGTTTTTT. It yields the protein CASSLRSPANTGELFF.

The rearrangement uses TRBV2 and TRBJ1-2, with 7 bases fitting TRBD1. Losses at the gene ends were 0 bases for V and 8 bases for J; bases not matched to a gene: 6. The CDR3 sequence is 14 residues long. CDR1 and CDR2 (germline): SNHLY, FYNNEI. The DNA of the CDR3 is TGTGCCAGCAGTGAAGCGCTTCAGGGGGGAGGCTACACCTTC. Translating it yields CASSEALQGGGYTF. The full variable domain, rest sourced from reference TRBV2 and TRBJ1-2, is EPEVTQTPSHQVTQMGQEVILRCVPISNHLYFYWYRQILGQKVEFLVSFYNNEISEKSEIFDDQFSVERPDGSNFTLKIRSTKLEDSAMYFCASSEALQGGGYTFGSGTRLTVV.

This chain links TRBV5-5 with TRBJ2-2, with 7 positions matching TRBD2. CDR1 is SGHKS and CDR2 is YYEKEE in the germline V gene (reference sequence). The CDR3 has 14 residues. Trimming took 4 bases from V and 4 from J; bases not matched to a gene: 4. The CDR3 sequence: CASSHPGGTGELFF. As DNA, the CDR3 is TGTGCCAGCAGCCACCCGGGAGGCACCGGGGAGCTGTTTTTT.